The clone carrying this T cell receptor beta chain was seen a handful of times. Its antigen is still unknown. It was RNA transcripts that yielded the amplified TCR beta CDR3 regions. First-round RT-PCR targeting the TCR CDR3 was performed with the HTBI primer set. Using its own MiXCR run on the multiplex PCR reads, TCRdb lists one record per CDR3 protein. The repertoire consists of 300,000 to 450,000 distinct CDR3 sequences, with about 17% occurring once and the leading ten covering approximately 30%. Germline values: CDR1 SGHRS, CDR2 YFSETQ. The ends lost 5 bases at V and 0 bases at J; junction bases unmatched: 7. The CDR3 totals 15 residues. This entry belongs to a study of T cells in Graves' hyperthyroidism and ophthalmopathy. General study findings and limits: In the analysis, a 13 V-J model separated ophthalmopathy from stable hyperthyroidism.

This receptor was identified in a woman aged 25 to 45 with Graves' hyperthyroidism that later progressed to Graves' ophthalmopathy. The material sequenced was blood. The chain is built from TRBV5-1 and TRBJ2-5; the match to TRBD2 covers 7 bases. DNA for the CDR3: TGCGCCAGCAGTCGCCGACTAGCAAACCAAGAGACCCAGTACTTC. This gives the protein CASSRRLANQETQYF.